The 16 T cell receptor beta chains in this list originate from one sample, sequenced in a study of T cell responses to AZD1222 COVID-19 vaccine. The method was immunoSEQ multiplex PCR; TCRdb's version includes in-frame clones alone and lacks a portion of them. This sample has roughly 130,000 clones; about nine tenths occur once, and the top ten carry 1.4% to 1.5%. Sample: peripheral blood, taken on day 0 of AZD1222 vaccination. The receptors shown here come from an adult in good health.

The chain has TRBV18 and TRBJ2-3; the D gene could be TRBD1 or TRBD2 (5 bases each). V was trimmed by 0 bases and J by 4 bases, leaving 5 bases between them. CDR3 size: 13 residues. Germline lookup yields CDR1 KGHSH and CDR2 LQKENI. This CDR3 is CASSPPGADTQYF. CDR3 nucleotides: TGTGCCAGCTCACCACCGGGGGCAGATACGCAGTATTTT. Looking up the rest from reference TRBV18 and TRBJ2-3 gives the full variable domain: NAGVMQNPRHLVRRRGQEARLRCSPMKGHSHVYWYRQLPEEGLKFMVYLQKENIIDESGMPKERFSAEFPKEGPSILRIQQVVRGDSAAYFCASSPPGADTQYFGPGTRLTVL.

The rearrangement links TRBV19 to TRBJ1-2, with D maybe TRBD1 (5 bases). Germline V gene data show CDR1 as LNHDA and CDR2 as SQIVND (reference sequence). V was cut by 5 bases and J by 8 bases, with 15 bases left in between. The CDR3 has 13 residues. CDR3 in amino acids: CASSSWSGNGYTF. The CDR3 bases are TGTGCCAGTAGTTCCTGGTCAGGGAACGGCTACACCTTC.

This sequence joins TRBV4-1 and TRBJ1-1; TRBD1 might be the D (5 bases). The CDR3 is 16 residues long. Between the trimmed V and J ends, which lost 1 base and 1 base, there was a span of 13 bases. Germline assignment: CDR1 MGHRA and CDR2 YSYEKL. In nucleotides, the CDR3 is TGCGCCAGCAGCCAAGCTATAGGGGTGAAGAACACTGAAGCTTTCTTT. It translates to CASSQAIGVKNTEAFF.

The CDR3 is CASSLKTGEYSPLHF. In DNA form, the CDR3 reads TGTGCCAGCAGCTTAAAGACAGGGGAGTATTCACCCCTCCACTTT. The J gene is TRBJ1-6, the V gene TRBV7-6, with 8 bases aligning to TRBD1. V was pared by 2 bases and J by 8 bases, with 5 bases of the junction left unmatched. This CDR3 is built from 15 residues. Germline V lookup: CDR1 SGHVS, CDR2 FNYEAQ.

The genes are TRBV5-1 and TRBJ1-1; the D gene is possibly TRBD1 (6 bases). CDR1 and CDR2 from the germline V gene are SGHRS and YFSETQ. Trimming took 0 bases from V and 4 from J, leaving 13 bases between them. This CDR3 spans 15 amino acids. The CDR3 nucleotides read TGCGCCAGCAGCTTGGGTCAGGGGAAGGTCACTGAAGCTTTCTTT. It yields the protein CASSLGQGKVTEAFF.

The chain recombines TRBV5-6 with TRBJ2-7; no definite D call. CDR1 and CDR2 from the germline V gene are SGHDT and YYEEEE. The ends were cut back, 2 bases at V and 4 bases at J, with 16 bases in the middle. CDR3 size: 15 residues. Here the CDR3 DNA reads TGTGCCAGCAGCTTCCGCGGAGCCCTTGGGTACGAGCAGTACTTC. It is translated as CASSFRGALGYEQYF.

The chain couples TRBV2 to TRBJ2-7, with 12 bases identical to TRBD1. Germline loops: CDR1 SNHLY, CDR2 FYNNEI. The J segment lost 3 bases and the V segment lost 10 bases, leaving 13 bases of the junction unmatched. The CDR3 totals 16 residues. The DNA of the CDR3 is TGTGCCACCGCCTGGGGGGACAGGGGGCCCTTCTACGAGCAGTACTTC. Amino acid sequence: CATAWGDRGPFYEQYF.

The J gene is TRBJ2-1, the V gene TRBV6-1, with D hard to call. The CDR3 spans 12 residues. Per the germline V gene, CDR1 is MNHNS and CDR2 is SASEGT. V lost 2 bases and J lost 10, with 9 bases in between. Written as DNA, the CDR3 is TGTGCCAGCAGTGAACATTTCCGGGAGCAGTTCTTC. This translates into CASSEHFREQFF.

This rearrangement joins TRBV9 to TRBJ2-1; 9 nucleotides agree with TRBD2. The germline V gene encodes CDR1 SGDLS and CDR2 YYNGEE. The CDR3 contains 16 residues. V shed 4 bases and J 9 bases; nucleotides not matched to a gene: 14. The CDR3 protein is CASSSRIAGARGEQFF. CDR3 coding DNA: TGTGCCAGCAGCTCCAGGATAGCGGGGGCCCGAGGTGAGCAGTTCTTC. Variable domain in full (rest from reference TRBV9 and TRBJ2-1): DSGVTQTPKHLITATGQRVTLRCSPRSGDLSVYWYQQSLDQGLQFLIQYYNGEERAKGNILERFSAQQFPDLHSELNLSSLELGDSALYFCASSSRIAGARGEQFFGPGTRLTVL.

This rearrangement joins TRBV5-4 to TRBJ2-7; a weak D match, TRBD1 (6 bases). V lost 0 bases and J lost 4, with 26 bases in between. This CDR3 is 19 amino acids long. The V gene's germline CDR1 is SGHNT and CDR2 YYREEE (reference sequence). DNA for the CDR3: TGTGCCAGCAGCTTGGAATTAGGGACACCGGTCGAAGGTTATTACGAGCAGTACTTC. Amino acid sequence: CASSLELGTPVEGYYEQYF.

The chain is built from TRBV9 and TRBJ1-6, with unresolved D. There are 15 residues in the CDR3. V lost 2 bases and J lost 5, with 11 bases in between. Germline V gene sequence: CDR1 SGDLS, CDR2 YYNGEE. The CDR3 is CASSVGEFDNSPLHF. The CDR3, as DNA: TGTGCCAGCAGCGTGGGAGAGTTCGATAATTCACCCCTCCACTTT. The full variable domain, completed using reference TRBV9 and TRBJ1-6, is DSGVTQTPKHLITATGQRVTLRCSPRSGDLSVYWYQQSLDQGLQFLIQYYNGEERAKGNILERFSAQQFPDLHSELNLSSLELGDSALYFCASSVGEFDNSPLHFGNGTRLTVT.

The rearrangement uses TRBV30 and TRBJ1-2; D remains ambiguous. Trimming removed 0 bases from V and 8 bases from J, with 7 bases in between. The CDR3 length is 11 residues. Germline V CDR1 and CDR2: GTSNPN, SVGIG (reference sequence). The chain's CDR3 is CAWSVYVGYTF. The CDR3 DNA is TGTGCCTGGAGTGTATACGTGGGCTACACCTTC.

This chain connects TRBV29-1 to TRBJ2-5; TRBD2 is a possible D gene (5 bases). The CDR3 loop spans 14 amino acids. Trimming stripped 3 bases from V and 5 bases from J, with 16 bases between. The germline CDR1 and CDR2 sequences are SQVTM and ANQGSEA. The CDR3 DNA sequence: TGCAGCGTTGACTCTTGGGAGCCGGTGGAGACCCAGTACTTC. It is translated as CSVDSWEPVETQYF.

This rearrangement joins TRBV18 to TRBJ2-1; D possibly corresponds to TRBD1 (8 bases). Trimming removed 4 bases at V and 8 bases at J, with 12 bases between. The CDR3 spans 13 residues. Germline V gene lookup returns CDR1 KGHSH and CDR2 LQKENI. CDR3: CASSRTGGDEQFF. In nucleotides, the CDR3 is TGTGCCAGCTCACGAACAGGGGGGGATGAGCAGTTCTTC.

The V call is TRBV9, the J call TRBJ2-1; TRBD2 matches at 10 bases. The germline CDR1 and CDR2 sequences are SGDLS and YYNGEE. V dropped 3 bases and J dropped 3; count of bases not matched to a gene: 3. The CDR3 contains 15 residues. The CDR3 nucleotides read TGTGCCAGCAGCGCCCGGACTAGCGGCTACAATGAGCAGTTCTTC. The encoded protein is CASSARTSGYNEQFF.

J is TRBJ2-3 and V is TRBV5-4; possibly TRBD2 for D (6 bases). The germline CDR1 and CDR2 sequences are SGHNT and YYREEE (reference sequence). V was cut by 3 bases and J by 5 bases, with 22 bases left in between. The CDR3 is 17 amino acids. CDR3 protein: CASSSRRAGSGGDTQYF. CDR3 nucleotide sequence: TGTGCCAGCAGCTCCCGCCGGGCGGGGTCGGGTGGAGATACGCAGTATTTT.